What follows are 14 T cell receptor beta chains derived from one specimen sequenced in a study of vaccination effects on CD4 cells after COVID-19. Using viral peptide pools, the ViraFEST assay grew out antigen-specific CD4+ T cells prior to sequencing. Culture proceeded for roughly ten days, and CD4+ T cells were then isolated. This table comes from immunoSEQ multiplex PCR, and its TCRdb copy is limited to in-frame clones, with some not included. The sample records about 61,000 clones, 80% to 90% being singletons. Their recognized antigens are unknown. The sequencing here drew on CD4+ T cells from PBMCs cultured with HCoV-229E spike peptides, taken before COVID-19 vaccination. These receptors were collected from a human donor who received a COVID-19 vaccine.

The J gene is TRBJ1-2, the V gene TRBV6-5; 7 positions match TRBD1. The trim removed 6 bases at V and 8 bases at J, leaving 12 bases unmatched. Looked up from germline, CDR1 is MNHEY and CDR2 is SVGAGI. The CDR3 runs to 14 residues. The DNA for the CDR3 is TGTGCCAGCAGCTCAGGGGGAAGGGAGGAAGGCTACACCTTC. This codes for CASSSGGREEGYTF.

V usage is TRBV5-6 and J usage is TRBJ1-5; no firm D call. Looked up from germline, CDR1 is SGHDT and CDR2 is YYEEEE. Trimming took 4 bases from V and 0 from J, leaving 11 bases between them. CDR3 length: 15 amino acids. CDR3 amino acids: CASSNLRYSNQPQHF. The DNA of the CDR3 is TGTGCCAGCAGCAATCTGAGGTATAGCAATCAGCCCCAGCATTTT.

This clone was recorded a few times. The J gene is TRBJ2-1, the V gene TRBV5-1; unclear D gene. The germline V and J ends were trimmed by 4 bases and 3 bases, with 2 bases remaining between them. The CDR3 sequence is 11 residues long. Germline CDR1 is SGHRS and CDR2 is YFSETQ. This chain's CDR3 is CASSIYNEQFF. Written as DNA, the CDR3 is TGCGCCAGCAGCATCTACAATGAGCAGTTCTTC.

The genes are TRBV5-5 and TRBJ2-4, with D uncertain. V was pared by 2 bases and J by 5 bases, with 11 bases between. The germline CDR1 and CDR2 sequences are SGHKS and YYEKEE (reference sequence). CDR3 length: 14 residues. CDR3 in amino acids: CASSLEGLQNIQYF. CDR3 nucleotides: TGTGCCAGCAGCTTAGAAGGGCTTCAAAACATTCAGTACTTC.

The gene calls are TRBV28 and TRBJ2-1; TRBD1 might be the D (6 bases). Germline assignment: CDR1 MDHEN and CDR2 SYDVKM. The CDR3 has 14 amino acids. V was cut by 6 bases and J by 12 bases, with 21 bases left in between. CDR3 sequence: CASSPRGLAGVQFF. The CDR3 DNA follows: TGTGCCAGCAGCCCCAGGGGCCTTGCCGGGGTGCAGTTCTTC.

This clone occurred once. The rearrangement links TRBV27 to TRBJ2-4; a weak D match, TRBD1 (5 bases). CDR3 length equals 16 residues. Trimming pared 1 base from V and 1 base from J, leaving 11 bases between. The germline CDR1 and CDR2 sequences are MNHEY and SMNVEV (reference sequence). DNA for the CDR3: TGTGCCAGCAGTTTATACCGTCAGGGCGCCAAAAACATTCAGTACTTC. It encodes CASSLYRQGAKNIQYF.

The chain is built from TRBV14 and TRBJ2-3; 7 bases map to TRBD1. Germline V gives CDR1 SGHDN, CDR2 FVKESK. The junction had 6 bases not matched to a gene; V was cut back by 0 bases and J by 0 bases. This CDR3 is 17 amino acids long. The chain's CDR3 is CASSQDWGQISTDTQYF. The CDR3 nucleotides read TGTGCCAGCAGCCAAGATTGGGGACAGATAAGCACAGATACGCAGTATTTT.

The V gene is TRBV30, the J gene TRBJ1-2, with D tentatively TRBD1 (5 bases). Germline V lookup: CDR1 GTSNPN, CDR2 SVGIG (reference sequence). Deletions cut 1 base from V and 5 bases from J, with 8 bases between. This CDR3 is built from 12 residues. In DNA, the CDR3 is TGTGCCTGGAGTGAGGGGTGGTATGGCTACACCTTC. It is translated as CAWSEGWYGYTF.

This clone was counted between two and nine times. As DNA, the CDR3 is TGCGCCAGCAGTGAGGGCACCCCTGGAAATCAGCCCCAGCATTTT. Its translation is CASSEGTPGNQPQHF. The V and J genes are TRBV10-1 and TRBJ1-5; D is undetermined. With 2 bases removed from V and 4 bases from J, the gap between germline ends came to 12 bases. Germline V gene data show CDR1 as WNHNN and CDR2 as SYGVQD (reference sequence). The CDR3 has 15 amino acids.

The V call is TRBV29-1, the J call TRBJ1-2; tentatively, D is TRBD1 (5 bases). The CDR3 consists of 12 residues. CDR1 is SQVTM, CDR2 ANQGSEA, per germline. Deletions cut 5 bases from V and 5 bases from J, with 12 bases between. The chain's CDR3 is CSVISGSYGYTF. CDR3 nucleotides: TGCAGCGTTATCTCAGGGTCTTATGGCTACACCTTC.

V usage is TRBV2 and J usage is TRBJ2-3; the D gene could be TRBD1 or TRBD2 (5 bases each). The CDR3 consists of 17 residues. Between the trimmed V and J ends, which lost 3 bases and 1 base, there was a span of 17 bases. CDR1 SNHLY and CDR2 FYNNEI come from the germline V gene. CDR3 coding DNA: TGTGCCAGCAGTGAGACCCCGCGAGGGGCGGGCACAGATACGCAGTATTTT. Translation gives CASSETPRGAGTDTQYF.

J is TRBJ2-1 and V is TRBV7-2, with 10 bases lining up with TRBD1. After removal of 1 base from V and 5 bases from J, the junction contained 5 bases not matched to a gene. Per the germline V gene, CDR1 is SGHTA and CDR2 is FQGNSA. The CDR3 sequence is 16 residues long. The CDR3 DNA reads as TGTGCCAGCAGCTTAGTGGAGGGACAGGGGAACAATGAGCAGTTCTTC. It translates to CASSLVEGQGNNEQFF. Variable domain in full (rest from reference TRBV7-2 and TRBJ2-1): GAGVSQSPSNKVTEKGKDVELRCDPISGHTALYWYRQSLGQGLEFLIYFQGNSAPDKSGLPSDRFSAERTGGSVSTLTIQRTQQEDSAVYLCASSLVEGQGNNEQFFGPGTRLTVL.

The CDR3 DNA sequence: TGTGCCTGTAACCCGACAGATCTGAACACTGAAGCTTTCTTT. Translation gives CACNPTDLNTEAFF. The chain links TRBV2 to TRBJ1-1; perhaps TRBD1 as D (5 bases). V gave up 11 bases and J gave up 0 bases, with 16 bases separating them. The germline gives CDR1 SNHLY, CDR2 FYNNEI. This CDR3 is 14 amino acids long.

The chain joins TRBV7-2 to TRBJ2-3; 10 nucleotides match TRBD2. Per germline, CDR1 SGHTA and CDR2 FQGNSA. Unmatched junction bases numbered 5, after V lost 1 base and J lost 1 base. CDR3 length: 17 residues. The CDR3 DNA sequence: TGTGCCAGCAGCTTAGGCTGGAGCGGGGGGGGCACAGATACGCAGTATTTT. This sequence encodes CASSLGWSGGGTDTQYF.